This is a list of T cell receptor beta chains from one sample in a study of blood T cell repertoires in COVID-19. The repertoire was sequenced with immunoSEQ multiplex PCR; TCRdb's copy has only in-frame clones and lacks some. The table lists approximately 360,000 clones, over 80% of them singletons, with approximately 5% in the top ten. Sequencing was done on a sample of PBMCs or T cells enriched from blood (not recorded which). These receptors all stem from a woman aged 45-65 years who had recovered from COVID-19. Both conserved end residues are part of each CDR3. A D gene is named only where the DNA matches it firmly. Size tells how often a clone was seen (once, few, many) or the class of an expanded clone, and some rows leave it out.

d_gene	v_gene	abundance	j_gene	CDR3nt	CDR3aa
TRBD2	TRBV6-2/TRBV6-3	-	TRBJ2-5	TGTGCCAGCAGTTACAAGCGGGGGCAAGAGACCCAGTACTTC	CASSYKRGQETQYF
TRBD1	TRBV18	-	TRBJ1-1	TGTGCCAGCTCACCGCTGACAGGGGGTACTTCTGAAGCTTTCTTT	CASSPLTGGTSEAFF
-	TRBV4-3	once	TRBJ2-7	TGCGCCAGCAGCCAAGATCAGGTCGACGAGCAGTACTTC	CASSQDQVDEQYF
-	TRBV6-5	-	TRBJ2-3	TGTGCCAGTCTCGAAGAAGGGGGGGGCCCAGATACGCAGTATTTT	CASLEEGGGPDTQYF
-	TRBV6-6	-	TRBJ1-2	TGTGCCAGCAGTTACCAGGACAGCCTTAACTATGGCTACACCTTC	CASSYQDSLNYGYTF
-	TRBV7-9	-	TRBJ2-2	TGTGCCAGCAGCTTAATCGGTCCCGGGGAGCTGTTTTTT	CASSLIGPGELFF
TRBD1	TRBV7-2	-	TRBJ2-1	TGTGCCAGCAGCAAAGGACAGGGGCTGTCCTACAATGAGCAGTTCTTC	CASSKGQGLSYNEQFF
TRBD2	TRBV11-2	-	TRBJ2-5	TGTGCCAGCAGCCCCCACAGGGTGACTAGCGGGGGGGCATGGGAGACCCAGTACTTC	CASSPHRVTSGGAWETQYF
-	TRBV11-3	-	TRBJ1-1	TGTGCCAGCAGCTTAGGGGCAGCAGAGGGAACTGAAGCTTTCTTT	CASSLGAAEGTEAFF
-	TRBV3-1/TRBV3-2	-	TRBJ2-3	TGTGCCAGCAGCTTAGCGGCTAGCACAGATACGCAGTATTTT	CASSLAASTDTQYF
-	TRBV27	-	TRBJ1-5	TGTGCCAGCAGTTTAATTCCCCCTTTTGGGGCCAACGCTGTAAATCAGCCCCAGCATTTT	CASSLIPPFGANAVNQPQHF
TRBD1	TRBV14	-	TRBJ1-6	TGTGCCAGCAGCCATGAGACAGGGAGGAATTCACCCCTCCACTTT	CASSHETGRNSPLHF
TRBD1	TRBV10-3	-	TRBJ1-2	TGTGCCATCAGTGAAGGACAGGGTCATGGCTACACCTTC	CAISEGQGHGYTF
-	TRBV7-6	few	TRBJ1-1	TGTGCCAGCAGCTTAAACTCGCTATCGGCTGAAGCTTTCTTT	CASSLNSLSAEAFF
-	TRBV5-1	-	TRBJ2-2	TGCGCCAGCAGCCGCTGGGGGGAGTACACCGGGGAGCTGTTTTTT	CASSRWGEYTGELFF
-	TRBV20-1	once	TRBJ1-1	TGCAGTGCCACGGTGAACACTGAAGCTTTCTTT	CSATVNTEAFF
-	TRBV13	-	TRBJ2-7	TGTGCCAGCAGCGAAGAGCGGGTCCCGCCCTACGAGCAGTACTTC	CASSEERVPPYEQYF
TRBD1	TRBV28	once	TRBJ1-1	TGTGCCAGCAGTTTATGGGGACAGGGTTTTACTGAAGCTTTCTTT	CASSLWGQGFTEAFF
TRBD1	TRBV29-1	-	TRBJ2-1	TGCAGCGTTTCAGACCCTGGACAGGGTACGTTCTTC	CSVSDPGQGTFF
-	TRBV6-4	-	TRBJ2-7	TGTGCCAGCAGTGGGTTGAACTCTCCTTACGAGCAGTACTTC	CASSGLNSPYEQYF
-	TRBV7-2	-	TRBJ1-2	TGTGCCAGCAGCTTAAACGGAGCTAACTATGGCTACACCTTC	CASSLNGANYGYTF
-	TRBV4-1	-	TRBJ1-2	TGCGCCAGCGGGGCCGAGACTGCGAAAGGTGGCTACACCTTC	CASGAETAKGGYTF
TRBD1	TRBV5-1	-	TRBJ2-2	TGCGCCAGCAGTGGGCAGGGGGACGGCGGGGAGCTGTTTTTT	CASSGQGDGGELFF
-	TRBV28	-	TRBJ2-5	TGTGCCAGCAGTGAGGGCCCCTGGGAGACCCAGTACTTC	CASSEGPWETQYF
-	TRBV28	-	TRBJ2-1	TGTGCCAGCAGACCTATCAGGTCGGGGCCACAGGGCTCCTACAATGAGCAGTTCTTC	CASRPIRSGPQGSYNEQFF
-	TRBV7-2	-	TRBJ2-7	TGTGCCAGCAGGAGTTCAGGGCCCTCTGAGCAGTACTTC	CASRSSGPSEQYF
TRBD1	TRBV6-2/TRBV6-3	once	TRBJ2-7	TGTGCCAGCAGTTACCTACTTCGGGACAGCTCCTACGAGCAGTACTTC	CASSYLLRDSSYEQYF
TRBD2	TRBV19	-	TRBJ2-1	TGTGCCAGTAGTATCAGACTAGCGGGAGGGCCAAATGAGCAGTTCTTC	CASSIRLAGGPNEQFF
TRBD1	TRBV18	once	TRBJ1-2	TGTGCCAGCTCCCCTACAGGGGGCGCTGGCTATGGCTACACCTTC	CASSPTGGAGYGYTF
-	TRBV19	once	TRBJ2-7	TGTGCCAGTAGTATGGGGGGTGGCACCTACGAGCAGTACTTC	CASSMGGGTYEQYF
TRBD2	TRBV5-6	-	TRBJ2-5	TGTGCCAGCAGCTCCCCCGGCGGGAGGGTAAGGGAGACCCAGTACTTC	CASSSPGGRVRETQYF
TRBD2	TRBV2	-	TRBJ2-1	TGTGCCAGCAGTGACCGACTAGCGGGAGGGGGTGAGCAGTTCTTC	CASSDRLAGGGEQFF
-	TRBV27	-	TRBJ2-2	TGTGCCAGCAGTCCCCGAGGGGGAAACACCGGGGAGCTGTTTTTT	CASSPRGGNTGELFF
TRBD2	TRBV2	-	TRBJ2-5	TGTGCCAGCTTCCAGGAAATAGCGGGGGGAGAGACCCAGTACTTC	CASFQEIAGGETQYF
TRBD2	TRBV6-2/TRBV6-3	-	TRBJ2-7	TGTGCCAGCAGCCGAGCGGGAGGGATTTACGAGCAGTACTTC	CASSRAGGIYEQYF
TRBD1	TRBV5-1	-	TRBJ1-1	TGCGCCAGCAGCTTGACAGGGGTTGGGAACACTGAAGCTTTCTTT	CASSLTGVGNTEAFF
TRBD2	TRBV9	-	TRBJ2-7	TGTGCCAGCAGCGTAGCGGGACGTTTAGGGGCGGGGGACTCCTACGAGCAGTACTTC	CASSVAGRLGAGDSYEQYF
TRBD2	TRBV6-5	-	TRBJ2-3	TGTGCCAGCAGTTACGGTAGCGGGAGGGCCACAGATACGCAGTATTTT	CASSYGSGRATDTQYF
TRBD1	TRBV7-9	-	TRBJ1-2	TGTGCCAGCAGCGCGGGACAGGGACTTTTTGAGGGCTACACCTTC	CASSAGQGLFEGYTF
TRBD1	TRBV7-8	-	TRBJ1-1	TGTGCCAGCAGTCGCGCCGGACAGGGGTCCCCTGAAGCTTTCTTT	CASSRAGQGSPEAFF
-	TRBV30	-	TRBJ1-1	TGTGCCTGGAGCCCCGACCGAGGACTTGAAGCTTTCTTT	CAWSPDRGLEAFF
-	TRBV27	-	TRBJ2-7	TGTGCCAGCAGTTCCGGGGAAAACTACGAGCAGTACTTC	CASSSGENYEQYF
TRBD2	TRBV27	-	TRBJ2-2	TGTGCCAGCAGTTTATCGACCCCGGGACTAGCGGGGACTCGCACCGGGGAGCTGTTTTTT	CASSLSTPGLAGTRTGELFF
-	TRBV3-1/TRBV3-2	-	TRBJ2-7	TGTGCCAGCAGCCAAGTAGACGAGCAGTACTTC	CASSQVDEQYF
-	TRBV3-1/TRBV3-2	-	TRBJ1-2	TGTGCCAGCAGCCAACAGGGTAACTATGGCTACACCTTC	CASSQQGNYGYTF
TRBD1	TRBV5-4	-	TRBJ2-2	TGTGCCAGCAGCAACCGACAGGGAACCGGGGAGCTGTTTTTT	CASSNRQGTGELFF
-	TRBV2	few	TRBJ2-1	TGTGCCAGCACCGTCCTTGGGGGCGATGAGCAGTTCTTC	CASTVLGGDEQFF